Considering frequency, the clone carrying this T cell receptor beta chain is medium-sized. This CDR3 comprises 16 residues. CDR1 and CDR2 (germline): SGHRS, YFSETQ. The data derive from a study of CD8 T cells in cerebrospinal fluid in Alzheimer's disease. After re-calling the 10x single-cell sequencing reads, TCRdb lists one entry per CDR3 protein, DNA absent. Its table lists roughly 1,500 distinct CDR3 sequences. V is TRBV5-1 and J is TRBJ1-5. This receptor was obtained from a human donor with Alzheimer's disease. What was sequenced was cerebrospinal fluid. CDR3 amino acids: CASSPTGRVGNQPQHF.